The TCR beta chain under discussion was sequenced for a study of cytomegalovirus exposure and HLA in healthy donors. The germline V and J ends were trimmed by 1 base and 6 bases, with 16 bases remaining between them. Germline assignment: CDR1 SGHDT and CDR2 YYEEEE. This CDR3 has 15 amino acids. PCR primers comprised 60 Vbeta and 13 Jbeta primers. Sequenced by immunoSEQ multiplex PCR; TCRdb stores in-frame clones only, minus some. The sample yields 98,000 or so clones, around 82% seen once. Findings and limits, study-wide: Specific recognition of CMV antigens was confirmed in vitro for a few chains (all CMV-associated).

Of note for this clone: Its cognate antigen is unknown.

The sample comprised PBMCs. The source of this sequence is a woman between 40 and 55 years old in good health and CMV-seronegative. The chain uses TRBV5-6 and TRBJ1-1, with D uncertain. The CDR3: CASSLSGFNGAEAFF. Written as DNA, the CDR3 is TGTGCCAGCAGCTTGTCGGGGTTCAATGGAGCTGAAGCTTTCTTT.